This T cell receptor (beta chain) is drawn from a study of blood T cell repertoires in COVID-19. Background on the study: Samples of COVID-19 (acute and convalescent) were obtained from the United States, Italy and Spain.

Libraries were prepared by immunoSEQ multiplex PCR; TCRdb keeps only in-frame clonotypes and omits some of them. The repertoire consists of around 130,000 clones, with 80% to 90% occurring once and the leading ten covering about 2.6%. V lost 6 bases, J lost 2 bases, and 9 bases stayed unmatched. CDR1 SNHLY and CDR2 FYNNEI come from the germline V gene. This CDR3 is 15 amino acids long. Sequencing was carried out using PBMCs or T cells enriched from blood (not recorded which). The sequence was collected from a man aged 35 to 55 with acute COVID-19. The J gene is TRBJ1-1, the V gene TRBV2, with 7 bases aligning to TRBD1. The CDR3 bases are TGTGCCAGCAGGTCTTCGACAGGGTTTAACACTGAAGCTTTCTTT. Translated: CASRSSTGFNTEAFF.